This entry describes one T cell receptor beta chain. Its antigen specificity is not known. No quality values exist for individual bases; no much larger clone is one base distant. The method behind the library was PCR. Sequencing was carried out with an Illumina HiSeq 4000. High-throughput sequencing was used to profile the TCR beta-chain CDR3 region of every patient. In the paper's pipeline: A classifier to discriminate distant-metastatic papillary thyroid cancer patients was built from CDR3 differences across clinicopathological groups. The Shannon index was used to measure repertoire diversity, and the Morisita-Horn index was used to measure how similar tumor and blood repertoires were. In TCRdb, the public reads were trimmed at Q25 with fastp and aligned with MiXCR, with productive beta chains retained. The V and J calls shown here were made by TCRdb, not taken from the authors' results. The sample profile shows some 14,000 clones; around 32% of them were found once. The ten largest clones represent over 45% of the sample.

Before undergoing thyroid surgery, none of the patients had been given any kind of treatment. Using T-cell receptor beta sequencing, the study looked back at clinical samples from patients collected from the early 2010s to the late 2010s. The sample comes from a study of metastatic and nonmetastatic thyroid tumors (dated by TCRdb to the early 2020s). Describing the broader study: The researchers compared repertoires between peripheral blood samples and tumor or nodule tissue samples from patients with malignant or benign thyroid disease. Study-wide conclusions, independent of this receptor: In both blood and tumor samples, TCR beta diversity was reported to be significantly higher in malignant tumors than in benign nodules.

CDR1 and CDR2 (SGHTA, FQGNSA) derive from the germline V gene. Including the terminal cysteine and phenylalanine, the CDR3 comprises 11 residues. Only the CDR3 DNA stays, 33 bases, in frame from base 1. V lost 5 bases and J lost 7 bases; the stretch between them is 9 bases long. The chain is made from TRBV7-2 and TRBJ2-7, with the D gene call left open. This TCR derives from a male donor with papillary thyroid cancer or a benign thyroid nodule (not recorded which). Some clones in this sample may be carry-over from other donors' samples. The specimen was tumor tissue. The bases are TGTGCCAGCAGCCCCCCCGGGGAGCAGTACTTC. The encoded protein is CASSPPGEQYF. The full variable domain, completed from the reference TRBV7-2 and TRBJ2-7 proteins outside the CDR3, reads GAGVSQSPSNKVTEKGKDVELRCDPISGHTALYWYRQSLGQGLEFLIYFQGNSAPDKSGLPSDRFSAERTGGSVSTLTIQRTQQEDSAVYLCASSPPGEQYFGPGTRLTVT.